A selection of T cell receptor beta chains follows, all from one sample in a study of T-cell memory formation after mild COVID-19. TCRdb passed the 5' RACE reads through MiXCR, listing each CDR3 protein once. The table includes hundreds of thousands of distinct CDR3 sequences, more than 20% detected once. The sequencing input was PBMCs or a T cell subset sorted from them (not recorded which). The receptors shown here come from an adult woman who had mild COVID-19 (a few samples of this study predate the infection). Cell type and time point are not known. The CDR3 runs from the conserved cysteine through the conserved F or W. Fields, in order: D gene, clone size, V gene, J gene, CDR3 DNA, CDR3 protein. The D gene is left open where the match is weak. Clone sizes are given selectively: once, few, many, or a class where the clone is expanded.

D: NA
size: NA
V: TRBV18
J: TRBJ2-3
DNA: TGTGCCAGCTCACCACGAGACGGAAGCACAGATACGCAGTATTTT
CDR3: CASSPRDGSTDTQYF

D: TRBD2
size: NA
V: TRBV4-3
J: TRBJ2-2
DNA: TGCGCCAGCAGCGATCAACCGGGACTAGCGGGATTCTCGGACACCGGGGAGCTGTTTTTT
CDR3: CASSDQPGLAGFSDTGELFF

D: NA
size: few
V: TRBV21-1
J: TRBJ2-3
DNA: TGTGCCAGCAGCAAACACTACTGTACGCAGTATTTT
CDR3: CASSKHYCTQYF

D: NA
size: NA
V: TRBV29-1
J: TRBJ2-7
DNA: TGCAGCGTTGAGGGATGGGGAAGCTCCTACGAGCAGTACTTC
CDR3: CSVEGWGSSYEQYF

D: TRBD1
size: few
V: TRBV12-3/TRBV12-4
J: TRBJ1-6
DNA: TGTGCCAGCAGGGCCACCCCGGACAGGGCTAATTCACCCCTCCACTTT
CDR3: CASRATPDRANSPLHF

D: NA
size: many
V: TRBV5-1
J: TRBJ2-3
DNA: TGCGCCAGCAGCACCCGGGACACACGCACAGATACGCAGTATTTT
CDR3: CASSTRDTRTDTQYF

D: TRBD2
size: NA
V: TRBV24-1
J: TRBJ2-1
DNA: TGTGCCACCAGTGATTTTAGCGGGAGAAGTGGTGAGCAGTTCTTC
CDR3: CATSDFSGRSGEQFF

D: NA
size: NA
V: TRBV7-8
J: TRBJ1-1
DNA: TGTGCCAGCAGCTTAGCATCCCGGGGCACTGAAGCTTTCTTT
CDR3: CASSLASRGTEAFF

D: NA
size: NA
V: TRBV7-8
J: TRBJ1-4
DNA: TGTGCCAGCAGCTTTAGAGACTCAACTAATGAAAAACTGTTTTTT
CDR3: CASSFRDSTNEKLFF

D: NA
size: NA
V: TRBV9
J: TRBJ2-1
DNA: TGTGCCAGCAGCGTAGATGAAAATGAGCAGTTCTTC
CDR3: CASSVDENEQFF

D: NA
size: NA
V: TRBV14
J: TRBJ1-5
DNA: TGTGCCAGCAGAGAAAAGAATCAGCCCCAGCATTTT
CDR3: CASREKNQPQHF

D: NA
size: NA
V: TRBV10-3
J: TRBJ2-3
DNA: TGTGCCATCAGTGGCGGGACCACAGATACGCAGTATTTT
CDR3: CAISGGTTDTQYF

D: TRBD1
size: few
V: TRBV12-3/TRBV12-4
J: TRBJ2-7
DNA: TGTGCCAGCAGTTACCAGGGGGCACAGTACTTC
CDR3: CASSYQGAQYF

D: NA
size: few
V: TRBV6-1
J: TRBJ2-5
DNA: TGTGCCAGCAGTGAAGTTACAGGGCGTCGAGAAGAGACCCAGTACTTC
CDR3: CASSEVTGRREETQYF

D: NA
size: few
V: TRBV5-5
J: TRBJ2-3
DNA: TGTGCCAGCAGCTCCTTGGGGATGAGCACAGATACGCAGTATTTT
CDR3: CASSSLGMSTDTQYF

D: NA
size: NA
V: TRBV7-6
J: TRBJ2-7
DNA: TGTGCCAGCAGCGCAGGGGAATCCTACGAGCAGTACTTC
CDR3: CASSAGESYEQYF

D: TRBD1
size: few
V: TRBV5-1
J: TRBJ2-7
DNA: TGCGCCAGCAGCCACGGGACAGGGCCGAGCTCCTACGAGCAGTACTTC
CDR3: CASSHGTGPSSYEQYF

D: NA
size: many
V: TRBV2
J: TRBJ2-7
DNA: TGTGCCAGCAGTGAGACTCAGGGCTACGAGCAGTACTTC
CDR3: CASSETQGYEQYF

D: NA
size: NA
V: TRBV6-2/TRBV6-3
J: TRBJ2-4
DNA: TGTGCCAGCAGGAGCGGAGGGAACATTCAGTACTTC
CDR3: CASRSGGNIQYF

D: TRBD1
size: NA
V: TRBV2
J: TRBJ1-1
DNA: TGTGCCAGCAGGGGAGACAGGGGGGGCACTGAAGCTTTCTTT
CDR3: CASRGDRGGTEAFF

D: NA
size: NA
V: TRBV12-3/TRBV12-4
J: TRBJ2-7
DNA: TGTGCCAGCAGTTTAGAGGGGGGGGGCTACGAGCAGTACTTC
CDR3: CASSLEGGGYEQYF

D: TRBD1
size: NA
V: TRBV27
J: TRBJ1-2
DNA: TGTGCCAGCAGTCTGACAGGGTACCATGGCTACACCTTC
CDR3: CASSLTGYHGYTF

D: NA
size: NA
V: TRBV6-5
J: TRBJ2-3
DNA: TGTGCCAGCAGTCCCTTGGGCGGACAACCGGATACGCAGTATTTT
CDR3: CASSPLGGQPDTQYF

D: TRBD2
size: NA
V: TRBV24-1
J: TRBJ2-3
DNA: TGTGCCACCCAAGCGGGAGGGTACACAGATACGCAGTATTTT
CDR3: CATQAGGYTDTQYF

D: NA
size: NA
V: TRBV4-2
J: TRBJ2-7
DNA: TGTGCCAGCAGCCAAGACGAGACGCCCTCCTACGAGCAGTACTTC
CDR3: CASSQDETPSYEQYF

D: TRBD2
size: few
V: TRBV2
J: TRBJ2-3
DNA: TGTGCCAGCAGGGCCCGGCTAGCGGGAGTGGTAGATACGCAGTATTTT
CDR3: CASRARLAGVVDTQYF

D: NA
size: few
V: TRBV24-1
J: TRBJ2-1
DNA: TGTGCCACCAGGGGCGGGTCTTCCTACAATGAGCAGTTCTTC
CDR3: CATRGGSSYNEQFF

D: NA
size: few
V: TRBV5-6
J: TRBJ2-5
DNA: TGTGCCAGCAGCCCTAGCCGACCTCAAGAGACCCAGTACTTC
CDR3: CASSPSRPQETQYF

D: NA
size: few
V: TRBV12-3/TRBV12-4
J: TRBJ2-1
DNA: TGTGCCACCCTACCGGTATATTCCTTCAATGAGCAGTTCTTC
CDR3: CATLPVYSFNEQFF

D: NA
size: few
V: TRBV6-4
J: TRBJ1-2
DNA: TGTGCCAGCAGTGACGGGGGGCAGGACTATGGCTACACCTTC
CDR3: CASSDGGQDYGYTF

D: NA
size: few
V: TRBV5-1
J: TRBJ2-3
DNA: TGCGCCAGCAGCTTGTATACCTCCCGCACAGATACGCAGTATTTT
CDR3: CASSLYTSRTDTQYF

D: TRBD1
size: NA
V: TRBV7-2
J: TRBJ2-3
DNA: TGTGCCAGCAGCTTGAAACCGGGACAGGGGTTTTCTAGCACAGATACGCAGTATTTT
CDR3: CASSLKPGQGFSSTDTQYF

D: NA
size: NA
V: TRBV7-2
J: TRBJ1-1
DNA: TGTGCCAGCAGCTTAGACAACAGGGCAGAAGCTTTCTTT
CDR3: CASSLDNRAEAFF

D: TRBD1
size: few
V: TRBV7-8
J: TRBJ2-7
DNA: TGTGCCAGCAGCCTCTCGACAGGGGGAATCTACGAGCAGTACTTC
CDR3: CASSLSTGGIYEQYF

D: TRBD1
size: few
V: TRBV20-1
J: TRBJ2-7
DNA: TGCAGTGCTGGCCCCTCCGCGGGACAGGGTCTCGTCGAAGAGTACGAGCAGTACTTC
CDR3: CSAGPSAGQGLVEEYEQYF

D: TRBD2
size: NA
V: TRBV27
J: TRBJ2-1
DNA: TGTGCCAGCAGTTTTAGGGGTAATTTGGAACTAGCGGGAGAGAGCTCCTACAATGAGCAGTTCTTC
CDR3: CASSFRGNLELAGESSYNEQFF